The entry below describes one TCR beta chain. The target antigen is unknown. This entry is derived from a study of T cell responses to AZD1222 COVID-19 vaccine. Study context: The analysis combined second doses at about 4 or about 12 weeks. General study points: AZD1222 recipients seropositive at baseline numbered only 6 or 7.

Trimming shortened V by 5 bases and J by 4 bases, and 27 bases separated the two germline ends. The germline V gene encodes CDR1 KGHSH and CDR2 LQKENI. The CDR3 spans 18 residues. The method was immunoSEQ multiplex PCR; TCRdb's version includes in-frame clones alone and lacks a portion of them. The sample holds some 150,000 clones; around 91% are singletons and the top ten take roughly 5.6%. The receptor's source is an adult in good health. The chain joins TRBV18 to TRBJ2-7, with D possibly being TRBD1 (6 bases). This specimen consisted of peripheral blood, obtained on day 0 of AZD1222 vaccination. CDR3 protein: CASSSQQTRDKLAYEQYF. The CDR3 DNA is TGTGCCAGCTCATCACAACAAACCCGGGACAAATTGGCGTACGAGCAGTACTTC.